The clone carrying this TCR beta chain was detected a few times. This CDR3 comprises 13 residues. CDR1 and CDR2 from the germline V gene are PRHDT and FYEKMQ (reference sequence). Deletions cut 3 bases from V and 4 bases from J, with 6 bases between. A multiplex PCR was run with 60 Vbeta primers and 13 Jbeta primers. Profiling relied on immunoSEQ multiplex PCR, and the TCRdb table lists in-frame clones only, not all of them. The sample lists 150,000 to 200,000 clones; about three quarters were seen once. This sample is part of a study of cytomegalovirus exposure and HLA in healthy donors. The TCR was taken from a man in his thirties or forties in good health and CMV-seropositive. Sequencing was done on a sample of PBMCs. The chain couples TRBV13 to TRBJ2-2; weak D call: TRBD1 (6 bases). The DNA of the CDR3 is TGTGCCAGCAGCTTGGACAGCACCGGGGAGCTGTTTTTT. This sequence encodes CASSLDSTGELFF.